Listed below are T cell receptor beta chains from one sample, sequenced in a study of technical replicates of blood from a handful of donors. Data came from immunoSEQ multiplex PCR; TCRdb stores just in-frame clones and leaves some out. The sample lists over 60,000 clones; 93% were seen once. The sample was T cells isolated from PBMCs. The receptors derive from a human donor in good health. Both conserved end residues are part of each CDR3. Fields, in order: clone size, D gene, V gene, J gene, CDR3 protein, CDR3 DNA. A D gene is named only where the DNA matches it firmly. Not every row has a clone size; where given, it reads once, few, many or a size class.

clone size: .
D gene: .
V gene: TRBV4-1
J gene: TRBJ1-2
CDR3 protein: CASSGSYGYTF
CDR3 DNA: TGCGCCAGCAGCGGGAGCTATGGCTACACCTTC

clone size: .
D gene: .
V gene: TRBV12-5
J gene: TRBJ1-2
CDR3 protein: CASGLERYHSRYTF
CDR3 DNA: TGTGCTAGTGGTTTGGAAAGATACCATAGCCGCTACACCTTC

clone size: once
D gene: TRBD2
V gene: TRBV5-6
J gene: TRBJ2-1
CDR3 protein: CASSLELAIRGQFF
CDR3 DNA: TGTGCCAGCAGCTTGGAACTAGCGATAAGGGGGCAGTTCTTC

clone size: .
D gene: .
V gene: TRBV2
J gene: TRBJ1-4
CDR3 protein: CASRIGAEKLFF
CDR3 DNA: TGTGCCAGCAGGATAGGGGCGGAAAAACTGTTTTTT

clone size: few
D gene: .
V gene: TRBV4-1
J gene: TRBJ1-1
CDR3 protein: CASRFVGKNTEAFF
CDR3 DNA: TGCGCCAGCAGGTTTGTCGGGAAGAACACTGAAGCTTTCTTT

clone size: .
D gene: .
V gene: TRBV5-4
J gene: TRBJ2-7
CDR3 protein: CASKQGTPGGGSYEQYF
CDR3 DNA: TGTGCCAGTAAACAGGGCACTCCTGGGGGGGGCTCCTACGAGCAGTACTTC

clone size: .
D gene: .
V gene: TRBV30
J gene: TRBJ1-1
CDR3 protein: CAWSVRSAWNTEAFF
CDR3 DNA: TGTGCCTGGAGTGTACGCAGCGCTTGGAACACTGAAGCTTTCTTT

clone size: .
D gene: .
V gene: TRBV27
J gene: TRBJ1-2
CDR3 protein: CASSSGVIRGYTF
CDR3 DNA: TGTGCCAGCAGTTCGGGAGTAATTAGGGGCTACACCTTC

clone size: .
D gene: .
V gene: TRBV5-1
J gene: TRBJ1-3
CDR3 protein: CASSPTTMTSGNTIYF
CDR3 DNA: TGCGCCAGCAGTCCGACCACAATGACAAGTGGAAACACCATATATTTT

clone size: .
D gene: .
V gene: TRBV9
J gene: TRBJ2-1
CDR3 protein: CASSARNYNEQFF
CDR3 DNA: TGTGCCAGCAGCGCCAGAAATTACAATGAGCAGTTCTTC

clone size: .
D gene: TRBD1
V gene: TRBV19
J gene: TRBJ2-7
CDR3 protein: CASSAGQGSYEQYF
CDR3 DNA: TGTGCCAGTAGTGCCGGACAGGGATCCTACGAGCAGTACTTC

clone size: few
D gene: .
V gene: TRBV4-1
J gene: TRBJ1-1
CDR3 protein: CASSPLSGAAMNTEAFF
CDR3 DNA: TGCGCCAGCAGCCCTCTTTCAGGGGCTGCGATGAACACTGAAGCTTTCTTT

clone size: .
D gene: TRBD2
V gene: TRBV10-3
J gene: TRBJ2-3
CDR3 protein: CAISVLFLASGRIGTDTQYF
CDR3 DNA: TGTGCCATCAGTGTACTCTTTCTTGCTAGCGGGAGAATAGGCACAGATACGCAGTATTTT

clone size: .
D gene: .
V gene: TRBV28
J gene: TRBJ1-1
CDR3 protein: CASSRRQGLRVTEAFF
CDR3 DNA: TGTGCCAGCAGTAGGAGACAAGGGCTGAGGGTAACTGAAGCTTTCTTT

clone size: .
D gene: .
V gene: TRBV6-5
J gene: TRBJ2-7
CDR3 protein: CASFGRGAGNYEQYF
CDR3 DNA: TGTGCCTCCTTCGGTAGGGGCGCTGGGAACTACGAGCAGTACTTC

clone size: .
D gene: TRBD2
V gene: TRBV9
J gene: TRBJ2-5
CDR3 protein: CASSVAGGLGETQYF
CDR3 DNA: TGTGCCAGCAGCGTAGCGGGGGGGCTGGGAGAGACCCAGTACTTC

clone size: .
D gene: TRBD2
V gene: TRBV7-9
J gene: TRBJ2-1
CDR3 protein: CASSWRTSGRSDEQFF
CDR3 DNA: TGTGCCAGCAGCTGGCGGACTAGCGGGAGGTCGGATGAGCAGTTCTTC

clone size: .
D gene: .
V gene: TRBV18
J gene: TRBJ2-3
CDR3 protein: CASSPTSSTDTQYF
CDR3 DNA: TGTGCCAGCTCACCGACTTCTAGCACAGATACGCAGTATTTT

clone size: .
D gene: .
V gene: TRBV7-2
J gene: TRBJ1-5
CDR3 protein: CASSSEGLREPQHF
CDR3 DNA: TGTGCCAGCAGCTCGGAGGGCTTAAGGGAGCCCCAGCATTTT

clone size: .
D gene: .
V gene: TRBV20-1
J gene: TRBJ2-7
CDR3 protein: CSAFYYEQYF
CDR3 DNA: TGCAGTGCTTTTTACTACGAGCAGTACTTC

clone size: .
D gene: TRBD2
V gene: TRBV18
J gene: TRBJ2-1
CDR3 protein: CASSPLLAGVGSYNEQFF
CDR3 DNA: TGTGCCAGCTCACCTCTTCTAGCGGGAGTAGGGTCCTACAATGAGCAGTTCTTC

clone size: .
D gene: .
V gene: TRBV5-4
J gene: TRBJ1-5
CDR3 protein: CASSLSGGSNQPQHF
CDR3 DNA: TGTGCCAGCAGCTTGTCCGGGGGATCAAATCAGCCCCAGCATTTT

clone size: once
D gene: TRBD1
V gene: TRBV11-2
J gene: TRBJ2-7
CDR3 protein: CASSAESRDRMRHEQYF
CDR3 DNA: TGTGCCAGCAGCGCCGAGAGTCGGGACAGGATGCGGCACGAGCAGTACTTC

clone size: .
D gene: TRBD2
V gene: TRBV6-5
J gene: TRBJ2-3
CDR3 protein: CASSYERGSSTDTQYF
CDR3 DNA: TGTGCCAGCAGTTACGAGCGGGGGTCCAGCACAGATACGCAGTATTTT

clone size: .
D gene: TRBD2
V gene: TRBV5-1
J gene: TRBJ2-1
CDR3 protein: CASRVSGDNEQFF
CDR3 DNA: TGCGCCAGCAGGGTGAGCGGGGACAATGAGCAGTTCTTC

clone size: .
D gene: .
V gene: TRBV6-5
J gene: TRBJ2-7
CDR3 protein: CASSYSQIGGSEQYF
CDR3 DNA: TGTGCCAGCAGTTATTCGCAAATAGGGGGTAGCGAGCAGTACTTC

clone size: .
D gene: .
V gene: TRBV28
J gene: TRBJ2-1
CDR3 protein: CASRLGTGLEQFF
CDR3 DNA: TGTGCCAGCAGGCTGGGAACAGGGCTTGAGCAGTTCTTC

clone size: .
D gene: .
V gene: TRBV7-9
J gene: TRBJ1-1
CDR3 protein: CASSANSWAPNTEAFF
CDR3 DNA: TGTGCCAGCAGCGCGAATTCGTGGGCCCCGAACACTGAAGCTTTCTTT

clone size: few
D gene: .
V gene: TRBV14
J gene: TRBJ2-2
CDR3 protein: CASSPYTGELFF
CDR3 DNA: TGTGCCAGCAGCCCTTACACCGGGGAGCTGTTTTTT

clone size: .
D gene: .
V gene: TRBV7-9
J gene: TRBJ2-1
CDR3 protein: CASSQGGGSNEQFF
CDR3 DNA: TGTGCCAGCAGCCAAGGTGGGGGGAGCAATGAGCAGTTCTTC

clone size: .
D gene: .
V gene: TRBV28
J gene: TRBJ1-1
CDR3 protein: CASSGGREAFF
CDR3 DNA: TGTGCCAGCAGTGGTGGCAGAGAAGCTTTCTTT

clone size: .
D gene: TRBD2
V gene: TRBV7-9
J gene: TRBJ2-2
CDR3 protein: CASSFSGLAGDTGELFF
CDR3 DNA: TGTGCCAGCAGCTTTTCCGGACTAGCGGGAGACACCGGGGAGCTGTTTTTT

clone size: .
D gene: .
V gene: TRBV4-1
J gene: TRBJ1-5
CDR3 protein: CASSQEITGNQPQHF
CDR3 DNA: TGCGCCAGCAGCCAAGAAATAACGGGCAATCAGCCCCAGCATTTT